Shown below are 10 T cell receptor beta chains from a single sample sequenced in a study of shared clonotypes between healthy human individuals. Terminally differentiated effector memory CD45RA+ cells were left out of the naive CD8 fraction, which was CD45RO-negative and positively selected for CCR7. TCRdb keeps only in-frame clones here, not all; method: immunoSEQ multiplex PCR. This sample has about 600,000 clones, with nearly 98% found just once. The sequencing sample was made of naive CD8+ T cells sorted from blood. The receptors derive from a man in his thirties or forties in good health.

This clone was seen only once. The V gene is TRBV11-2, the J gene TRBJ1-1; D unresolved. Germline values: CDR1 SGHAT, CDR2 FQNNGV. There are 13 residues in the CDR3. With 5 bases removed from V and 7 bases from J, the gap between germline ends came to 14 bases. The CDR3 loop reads CASSQQPIYEAFF. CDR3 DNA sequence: TGTGCCAGCAGCCAACAACCTATTTATGAAGCTTTCTTT.

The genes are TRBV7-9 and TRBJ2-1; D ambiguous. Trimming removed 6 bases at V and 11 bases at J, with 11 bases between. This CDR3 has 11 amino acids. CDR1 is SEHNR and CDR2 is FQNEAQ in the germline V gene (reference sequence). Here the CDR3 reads CASRATSKQFF. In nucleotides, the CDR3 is TGTGCCAGCAGGGCCACATCGAAGCAGTTCTTC.

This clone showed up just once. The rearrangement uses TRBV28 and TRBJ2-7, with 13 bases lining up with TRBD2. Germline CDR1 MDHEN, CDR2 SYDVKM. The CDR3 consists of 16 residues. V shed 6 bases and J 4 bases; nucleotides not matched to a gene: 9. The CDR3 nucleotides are TGTGCCAGCAGCCGCCCCCGGACTAGCGGGAGTTACGAGCAGTACTTC. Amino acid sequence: CASSRPRTSGSYEQYF.

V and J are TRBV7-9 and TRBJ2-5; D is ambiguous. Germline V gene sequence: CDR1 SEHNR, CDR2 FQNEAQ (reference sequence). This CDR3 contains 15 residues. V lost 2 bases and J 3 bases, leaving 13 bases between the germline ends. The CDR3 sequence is CASSLLRSLEETQYF. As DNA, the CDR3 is TGTGCCAGCAGCTTATTAAGGTCCCTAGAAGAGACCCAGTACTTC.

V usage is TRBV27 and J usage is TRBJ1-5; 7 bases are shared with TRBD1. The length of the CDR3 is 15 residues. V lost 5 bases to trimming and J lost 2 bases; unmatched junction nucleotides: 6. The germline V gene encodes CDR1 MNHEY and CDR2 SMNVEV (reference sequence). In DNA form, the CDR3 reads TGTGCCAGCAGTGTTAACAGGGGAGGCAATCAGCCCCAGCATTTT. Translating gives CASSVNRGGNQPQHF.

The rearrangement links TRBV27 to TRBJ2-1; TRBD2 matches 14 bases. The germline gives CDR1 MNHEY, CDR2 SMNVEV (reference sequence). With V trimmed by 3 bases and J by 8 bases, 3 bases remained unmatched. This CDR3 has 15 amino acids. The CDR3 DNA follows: TGTGCCAGCAGTTTGGCGACTAGCGGGAGGGATGAGCAGTTCTTC. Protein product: CASSLATSGRDEQFF.

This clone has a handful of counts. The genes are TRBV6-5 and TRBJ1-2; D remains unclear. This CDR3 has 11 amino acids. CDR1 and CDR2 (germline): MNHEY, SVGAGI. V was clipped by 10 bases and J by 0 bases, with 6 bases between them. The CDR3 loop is CATGTNYGYTF. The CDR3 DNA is TGTGCCACTGGAACTAACTATGGCTACACCTTC.

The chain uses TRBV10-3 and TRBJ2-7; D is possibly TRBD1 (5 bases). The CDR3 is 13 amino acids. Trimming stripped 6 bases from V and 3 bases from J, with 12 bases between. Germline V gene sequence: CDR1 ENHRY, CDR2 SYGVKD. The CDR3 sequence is CAIRMTDNYEQYF. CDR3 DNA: TGTGCCATCAGGATGACAGATAACTACGAGCAGTACTTC.

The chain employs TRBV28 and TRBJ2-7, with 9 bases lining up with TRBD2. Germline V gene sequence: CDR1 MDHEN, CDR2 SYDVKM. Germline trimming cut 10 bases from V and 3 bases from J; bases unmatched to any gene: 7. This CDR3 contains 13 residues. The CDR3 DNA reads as TGTGCCACTAGCGGGACGCTGAACTACGAGCAGTACTTC. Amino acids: CATSGTLNYEQYF.

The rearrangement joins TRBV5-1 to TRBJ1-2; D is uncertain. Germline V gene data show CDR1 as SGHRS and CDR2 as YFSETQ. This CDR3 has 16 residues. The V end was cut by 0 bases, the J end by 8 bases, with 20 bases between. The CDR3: CASSLAEPNWVLGYTF. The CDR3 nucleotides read TGCGCCAGCAGCTTGGCCGAGCCCAACTGGGTTCTGGGCTACACCTTC. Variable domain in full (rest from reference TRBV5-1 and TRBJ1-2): KAGVTQTPRYLIKTRGQQVTLSCSPISGHRSVSWYQQTPGQGLQFLFEYFSETQRNKGNFPGRFSGRQFSNSRSEMNVSTLELGDSALYLCASSLAEPNWVLGYTFGSGTRLTVV.